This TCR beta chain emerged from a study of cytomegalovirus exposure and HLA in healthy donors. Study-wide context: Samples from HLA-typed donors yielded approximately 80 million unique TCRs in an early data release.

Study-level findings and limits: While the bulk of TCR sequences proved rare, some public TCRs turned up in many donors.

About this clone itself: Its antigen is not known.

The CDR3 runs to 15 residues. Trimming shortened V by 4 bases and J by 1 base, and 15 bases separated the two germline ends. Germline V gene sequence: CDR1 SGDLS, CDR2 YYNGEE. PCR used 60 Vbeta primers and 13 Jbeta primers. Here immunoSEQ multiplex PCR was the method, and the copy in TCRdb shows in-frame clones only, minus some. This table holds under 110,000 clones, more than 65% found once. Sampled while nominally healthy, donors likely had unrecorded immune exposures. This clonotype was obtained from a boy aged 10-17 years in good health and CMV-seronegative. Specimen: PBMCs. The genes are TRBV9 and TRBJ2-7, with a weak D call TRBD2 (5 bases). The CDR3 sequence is CASSPRGADSYEQYF. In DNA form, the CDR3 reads TGTGCCAGCAGCCCACGGGGAGCCGATTCCTACGAGCAGTACTTC. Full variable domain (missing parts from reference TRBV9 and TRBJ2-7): DSGVTQTPKHLITATGQRVTLRCSPRSGDLSVYWYQQSLDQGLQFLIQYYNGEERAKGNILERFSAQQFPDLHSELNLSSLELGDSALYFCASSPRGADSYEQYFGPGTRLTVT.